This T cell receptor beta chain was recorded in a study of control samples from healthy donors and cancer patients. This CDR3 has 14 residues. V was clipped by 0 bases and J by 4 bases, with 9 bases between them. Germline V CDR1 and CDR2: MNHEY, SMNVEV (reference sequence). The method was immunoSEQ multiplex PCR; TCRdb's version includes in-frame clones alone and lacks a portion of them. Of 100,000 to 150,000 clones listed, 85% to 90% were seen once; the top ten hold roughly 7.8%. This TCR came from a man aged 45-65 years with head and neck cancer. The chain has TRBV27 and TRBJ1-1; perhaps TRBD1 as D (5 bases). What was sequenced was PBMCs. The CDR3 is CASSLSGAGTEAFF. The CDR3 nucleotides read TGTGCCAGCAGTTTATCCGGGGCAGGCACTGAAGCTTTCTTT.